Sequencing of this T cell receptor (beta chain) was carried out in a study of blood T cell repertoires in COVID-19. In the study overall: Samples came from the United States, Italy and Spain, spanning acute and convalescent COVID-19. PBMCs, B-cell-depleted T cells, or T cells were the source of the cDNA or gDNA that made up the material.

Seattle patients were enrolled while actively infected and followed longitudinally. Per the original methods: Amplified reference gene primers provided the basis for estimating nucleated cell counts. Produced via immunoSEQ multiplex PCR; TCRdb's table is partial and in-frame only. The DNA gave D and trimming, while V, J and clone size come from that table. Altogether 200,000 to 300,000 clones are present, about 84% being singletons, with the ten largest covering approximately 5%. The CDR3 is 15 residues long. Deletions cut 5 bases from V and 3 bases from J, with 16 bases between. CDR1 is LNHDA, CDR2 SQIVND, per germline (reference sequence).

This receptor was taken from an elderly woman with COVID-19, enrolled during active disease. The chain carries TRBV19 and TRBJ1-2, with D possibly TRBD1 on 6 matching bases. Sample: peripheral blood. The CDR3 bases are TGTGCCAGTAGTCTGGGATGGCAGGGGTACTATGGCTACACCTTC. Translation gives CASSLGWQGYYGYTF.